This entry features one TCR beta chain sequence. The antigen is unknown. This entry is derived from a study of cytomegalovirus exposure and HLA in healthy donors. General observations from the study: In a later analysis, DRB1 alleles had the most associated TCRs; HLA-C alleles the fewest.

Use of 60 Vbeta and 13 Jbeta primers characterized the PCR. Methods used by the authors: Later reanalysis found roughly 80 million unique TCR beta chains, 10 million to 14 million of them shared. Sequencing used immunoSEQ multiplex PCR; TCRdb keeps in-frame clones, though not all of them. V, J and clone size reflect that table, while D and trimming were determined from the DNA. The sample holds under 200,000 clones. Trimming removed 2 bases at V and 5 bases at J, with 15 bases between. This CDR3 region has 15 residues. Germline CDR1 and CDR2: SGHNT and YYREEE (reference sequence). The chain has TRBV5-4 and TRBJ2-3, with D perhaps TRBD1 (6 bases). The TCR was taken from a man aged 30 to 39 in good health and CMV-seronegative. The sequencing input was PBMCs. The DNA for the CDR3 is TGTGCCAGCAGCTTCTCCGGGACACCTGGAGATACGCAGTATTTT. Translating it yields CASSFSGTPGDTQYF.